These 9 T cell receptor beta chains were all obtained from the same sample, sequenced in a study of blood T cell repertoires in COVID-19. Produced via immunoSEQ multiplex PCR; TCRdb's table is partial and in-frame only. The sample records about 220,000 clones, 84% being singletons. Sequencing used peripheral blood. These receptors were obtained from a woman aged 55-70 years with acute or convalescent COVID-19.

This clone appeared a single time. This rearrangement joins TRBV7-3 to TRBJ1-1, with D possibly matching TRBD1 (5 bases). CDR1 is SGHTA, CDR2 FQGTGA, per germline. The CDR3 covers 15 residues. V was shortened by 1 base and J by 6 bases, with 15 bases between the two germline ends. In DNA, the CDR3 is TGTGCCAGCAGCTTAAACGGAGGGGCAAACTCTGAAGCTTTCTTT. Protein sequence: CASSLNGGANSEAFF.

This chain's CDR3 is CASSMRGQGDFSNQPQHF. CDR3 DNA: TGTGCCAGTAGTATGCGGGGACAGGGGGACTTTAGCAATCAGCCCCAGCATTTT. The genes are TRBV19 and TRBJ1-5; 11 bases agree with TRBD1. Germline CDR1 is LNHDA and CDR2 is SQIVND (reference sequence). CDR3 length: 18 amino acids. The J segment lost 0 bases and the V segment lost 3 bases, leaving 7 bases of the junction unmatched.

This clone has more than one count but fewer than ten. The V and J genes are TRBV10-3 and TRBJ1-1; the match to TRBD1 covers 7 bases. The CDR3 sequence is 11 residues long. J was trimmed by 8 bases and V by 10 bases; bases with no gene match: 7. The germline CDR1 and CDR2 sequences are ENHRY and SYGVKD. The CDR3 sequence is CATGSDREAFF. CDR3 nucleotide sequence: TGTGCCACCGGGTCGGACAGGGAAGCTTTCTTT.

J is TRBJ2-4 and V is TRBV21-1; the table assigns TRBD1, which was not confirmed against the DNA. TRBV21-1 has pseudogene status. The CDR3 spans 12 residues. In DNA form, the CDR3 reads TGTGCCAGCTTCAGATCCAAAAACATTCAGTACTTC. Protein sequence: CASFRSKNIQYF.

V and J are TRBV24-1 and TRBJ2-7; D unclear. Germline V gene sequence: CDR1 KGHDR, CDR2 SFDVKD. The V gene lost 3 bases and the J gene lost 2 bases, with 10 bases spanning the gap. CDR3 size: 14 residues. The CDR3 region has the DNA TGTGCCACCAGTGATCCATACCGGGCCTACGAGCAGTACTTC. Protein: CATSDPYRAYEQYF.

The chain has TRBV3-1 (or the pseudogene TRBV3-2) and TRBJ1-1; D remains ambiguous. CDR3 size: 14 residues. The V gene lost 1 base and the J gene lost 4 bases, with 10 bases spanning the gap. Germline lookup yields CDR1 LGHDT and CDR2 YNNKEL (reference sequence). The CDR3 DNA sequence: TGTGCCAGCAGCCAAGCCGCAGGCAGCACTGAAGCTTTCTTT. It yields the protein CASSQAAGSTEAFF.

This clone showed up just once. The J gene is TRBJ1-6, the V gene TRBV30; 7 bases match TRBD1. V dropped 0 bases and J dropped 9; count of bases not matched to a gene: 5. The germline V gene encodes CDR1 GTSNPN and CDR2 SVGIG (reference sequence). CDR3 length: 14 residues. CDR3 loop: CAWSVWQGVSPLHF. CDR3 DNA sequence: TGTGCCTGGAGTGTTTGGCAGGGGGTTTCACCCCTCCACTTT.

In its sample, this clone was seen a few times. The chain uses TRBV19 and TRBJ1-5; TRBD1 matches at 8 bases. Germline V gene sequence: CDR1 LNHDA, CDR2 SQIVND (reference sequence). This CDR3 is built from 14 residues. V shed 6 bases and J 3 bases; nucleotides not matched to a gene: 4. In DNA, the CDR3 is TGTGCCAGTAGCCCAGGGGGCTACAATCAGCCCCAGCATTTT. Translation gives CASSPGGYNQPQHF.

CDR3 bases: TGCGCCAGCAGCTTGGGCGGGGATCGTCAGCCCCAGCATTTT. It specifies CASSLGGDRQPQHF. V and J are TRBV5-1 and TRBJ1-5; D remains ambiguous. The CDR3 sequence is 14 residues long. V lost 0 bases to trimming and J lost 6 bases, with 10 bases between them. Germline CDR1 reads SGHRS; CDR2 reads YFSETQ.